This T cell receptor (beta chain) comes out of a study of blood T cell repertoires in COVID-19. Study-level information: The United States, Italy and Spain were the sources of the acute and convalescent COVID-19 samples. From T cells, B-cell-depleted T cells, or PBMCs came the material, which was cDNA or gDNA.

In the original workflow: The assay estimated nucleated cells by amplifying reference gene primers. Generated by immunoSEQ multiplex PCR, the TCRdb table keeps only in-frame clones and is missing some. The V and J calls and clone size come from that table; D and trimming were worked out from the DNA. Of fewer than 200,000 clones in the sample, around four fifths were seen once. This clone was counted once. The sequenced material came from peripheral blood. This TCR was recovered from a woman of 80 years or more with acute or convalescent COVID-19.

This CDR3 reads CASSLLQGDHLDSPLHF. CDR3 DNA: TGTGCCAGCAGTTTATTACAGGGGGACCACCTAGATTCACCCCTCCACTTT. V and J are TRBV28 and TRBJ1-6; 8 nucleotides align to TRBD1. V gave up 1 base and J gave up 8 bases; unmatched junction bases: 10. The CDR3 extends over 17 amino acids. In germline, CDR1 is MDHEN, CDR2 SYDVKM. The full variable domain, its missing parts supplied by reference TRBV28 and TRBJ1-6, is DVKVTQSSRYLVKRTGEKVFLECVQDMDHENMFWYRQDPGLGLRLIYFSYDVKMKEKGDIPEGYSVSREKKERFSLILESASTNQTSMYLCASSLLQGDHLDSPLHFGNGTRLTVT.